The 24 T cell receptor beta chains in this list originate from one sample, sequenced in a study of blood T cell repertoires in COVID-19. TCRdb's table, derived via immunoSEQ multiplex PCR, lists solely in-frame clones and lacks some. The sample contains about 220,000 clones, 80% to 90% of which appear only once. Sequencing was done on a sample of peripheral blood. The receptors were sampled from a woman in her forties or fifties with acute or convalescent COVID-19.

This chain connects TRBV28 to TRBJ1-5, with D perhaps TRBD1 (5 bases). Trimming pared 3 bases from V and 4 bases from J, leaving 16 bases between. Germline CDR1 reads MDHEN; CDR2 reads SYDVKM. The CDR3 runs to 16 residues. The CDR3 is CASSFMSGGRNQPQHF. CDR3 nucleotides: TGTGCCAGCAGTTTTATGTCCGGGGGTAGGAATCAGCCCCAGCATTTT. Using reference TRBV28 and TRBJ1-5 for the parts outside the CDR3, the full variable domain is DVKVTQSSRYLVKRTGEKVFLECVQDMDHENMFWYRQDPGLGLRLIYFSYDVKMKEKGDIPEGYSVSREKKERFSLILESASTNQTSMYLCASSFMSGGRNQPQHFGDGTRLSIL.

This clone has a single count. The rearrangement joins TRBV12-3 or TRBV12-4 to TRBJ2-1; D call uncertain. CDR3 length: 12 residues. Between the trimmed V and J ends, which lost 7 bases and 10 bases, there was a span of 14 bases. The CDR3 nucleotides are TGTGCCAGCACTTCCGGTAGGCGGGAGCAGTTCTTC. Translated: CASTSGRREQFF.

V usage is TRBV11-2 and J usage is TRBJ2-2; 9 nucleotides line up with TRBD2. Germline CDR1 SGHAT, CDR2 FQNNGV. V was clipped by 0 bases and J by 7 bases; unmatched bases: 9. This CDR3 spans 17 amino acids. The CDR3 reads CASSLDRASGMSGELFF. CDR3 sequence (DNA): TGTGCCAGCAGCTTAGATAGGGCTAGCGGGATGAGCGGGGAGCTGTTTTTT.

The CDR3 loop reads CASSNGLNTGELFF. In DNA form, the CDR3 reads TGTGCCAGCAGTAACGGACTGAACACCGGGGAGCTGTTTTTT. This chain uses TRBV28 with TRBJ2-2, with D tentatively TRBD2 (5 bases). Deletions cut 5 bases from V and 1 base from J, with 8 bases between. The CDR3 extends over 14 amino acids. The germline V gene has CDR1 MDHEN and CDR2 SYDVKM.

The J gene is TRBJ2-7, the V gene TRBV30; possibly TRBD2 for D (5 bases). Germline V gives CDR1 GTSNPN, CDR2 SVGIG (reference sequence). The V end lost 0 bases, the J end lost 6 bases, and 9 bases lay between the germline ends. The CDR3 consists of 12 residues. CDR3 sequence (DNA): TGTGCCTGGAGTGTATTCGGAGGCGAGCAGTACTTC. Translated, it gives CAWSVFGGEQYF.

The chain has TRBV6-6 and TRBJ2-1; 8 nucleotides agree with TRBD1. Germline lookup yields CDR1 MNHNY and CDR2 SVGAGI (reference sequence). The CDR3 has 19 amino acids. The trim removed 5 bases at V and 2 bases at J, leaving 17 bases unmatched. CDR3 loop: CASSPRDRNTVRTYNEQFF. The CDR3 nucleotides are TGTGCCAGCAGTCCCCGGGACAGGAACACGGTTCGGACCTACAATGAGCAGTTCTTC.

The chain links TRBV11-2 to TRBJ2-6, with 8 bases fitting TRBD1. Unmatched junction bases numbered 7, after V lost 6 bases and J lost 0 bases. This CDR3 is built from 17 residues. Germline CDR1 reads SGHAT; CDR2 reads FQNNGV. CDR3 in amino acids: CASRPWTGISGANVLTF. The CDR3 DNA reads TGTGCCAGCAGGCCCTGGACAGGGATCTCTGGGGCCAACGTCCTGACTTTC. The complete variable domain, with remaining parts taken from reference TRBV11-2 and TRBJ2-6, reads EAGVAQSPRYKIIEKRQSVAFWCNPISGHATLYWYQQILGQGPKLLIQFQNNGVVDDSQLPKDRFSAERLKGVDSTLKIQPAKLEDSAVYLCASRPWTGISGANVLTFGAGSRLTVL.

The chain carries TRBV24-1 and TRBJ2-7, with D perhaps TRBD2 (5 bases). The CDR3 totals 13 residues. CDR1 and CDR2 (germline): KGHDR, SFDVKD. The V gene lost 2 bases and the J gene lost 5 bases, with 9 bases spanning the gap. CDR3 DNA: TGTGCCACCAGTGATTCTTACGGGAACGAGCAGTACTTC. Amino acid sequence: CATSDSYGNEQYF.

The rearrangement links TRBV5-1 to TRBJ2-5; D perhaps matches TRBD1 (6 bases). The V end lost 1 base, the J end lost 3 bases, and 10 bases lay between the germline ends. Germline lookup yields CDR1 SGHRS and CDR2 YFSETQ. The CDR3 spans 14 residues. The DNA for the CDR3 is TGCGCCAGCAGCTTGTTCGCAGGGGAAGAGACCCAGTACTTC. Translating gives CASSLFAGEETQYF.

This clone was seen just once. The chain combines TRBV19 with TRBJ2-1; D ambiguous. The CDR3 has 11 amino acids. The germline CDR1 and CDR2 sequences are LNHDA and SQIVND (reference sequence). V lost 4 bases and J lost 10, with 8 bases in between. Here the CDR3 DNA reads TGTGCCAGTAGTACCTTCGGGGAGCAGTTCTTC. Encoded protein: CASSTFGEQFF.

With respect to this clone: Other DNA sequences of this sample code for an identical CDR3. J is TRBJ1-5 and V is TRBV19, with TRBD1 identical over 7 bases. The CDR3 has 15 amino acids. V trimming: 5 bases; J trimming: 0 bases; junction bases outside the gene matches: 4. The germline gives CDR1 LNHDA, CDR2 SQIVND (reference sequence). In DNA form, the CDR3 reads TGTGCCAGTAGTTCGGGGACAGCTAGCAATCAGCCCCAGCATTTT. This sequence encodes CASSSGTASNQPQHF.

As for this clone: Its ends do not fully match the called genes, so a read error is possible. The chain has TRBV7-3 and TRBJ2-2; 8 nucleotides match TRBD2. The V gene's germline CDR1 is SGHTA and CDR2 FQGTGA. The CDR3 has 16 residues. The CDR3 loop is CAGSSLAGLNTGELFF. CDR3 DNA sequence: TGTGCCGGCAGCTCCCTAGCGGGCCTGAACACCGGGGAGCTGTTTTTT.

The chain joins TRBV27 to TRBJ2-7; the match to TRBD1 covers 7 bases. Germline trimming cut 8 bases from V and 5 bases from J; bases unmatched to any gene: 6. The CDR3 is made up of 12 amino acids. The germline CDR1 and CDR2 sequences are MNHEY and SMNVEV (reference sequence). The CDR3 here is CASADRVNEQYF. CDR3 sequence (DNA): TGTGCCAGCGCCGACAGGGTCAACGAGCAGTACTTC.

V is TRBV3-1 (or the pseudogene TRBV3-2) and J is TRBJ2-7, with TRBD2 matching 7 bases. The length of the CDR3 is 16 residues. Germline values: CDR1 LGHDT, CDR2 YNNKEL (reference sequence). J was trimmed by 3 bases and V by 1 base; bases with no gene match: 9. In nucleotides, the CDR3 is TGTGCCAGCAGCCAAGTGGGCAGGGAGGGAAGCTACGAGCAGTACTTC. This sequence encodes CASSQVGREGSYEQYF.

V is TRBV27 and J is TRBJ2-2, with TRBD1 matching 9 bases. Germline V gene sequence: CDR1 MNHEY, CDR2 SMNVEV (reference sequence). The CDR3 has 16 residues. With V trimmed by 1 base and J by 6 bases, 6 bases remained unmatched. CDR3 in DNA: TGTGCCAGCAGTTTATTGGTGACAGGGGGTCCCGGGGAGCTGTTTTTT. It encodes CASSLLVTGGPGELFF.

V and J are TRBV2 and TRBJ2-7; TRBD2 aligns across 10 bases. The CDR3 spans 15 residues. CDR1 and CDR2 from the germline V gene are SNHLY and FYNNEI. Trimming took 7 bases from V and 3 from J; bases not matched to a gene: 9. CDR3: CASTDQASGSYEQYF. CDR3 coding DNA: TGTGCCAGCACTGACCAGGCTAGCGGGAGCTACGAGCAGTACTTC.

The chain carries TRBV24-1 and TRBJ2-2, with D perhaps matching TRBD1 (6 bases). This CDR3 is 17 amino acids long. Deletions cut 7 bases from V and 0 bases from J, with 17 bases between. Per the germline V gene, CDR1 is KGHDR and CDR2 is SFDVKD. CDR3 nucleotide sequence: TGTGCCACCAGCCCAGGACACAGGGTAGCGAACACCGGGGAGCTGTTTTTT. This encodes CATSPGHRVANTGELFF.

The chain joins TRBV28 to TRBJ1-5; 7 bases fit TRBD1. The CDR3 extends over 16 amino acids. After removal of 8 bases from V and 2 bases from J, the junction contained 12 bases not matched to a gene. The germline gives CDR1 MDHEN, CDR2 SYDVKM. CDR3 sequence reads: CASVDRRKGGNQPQHF. The CDR3 DNA follows: TGTGCCAGCGTGGACAGGCGGAAAGGGGGCAATCAGCCCCAGCATTTT.

This chain connects TRBV5-8 to TRBJ2-3; D unclear. The CDR3 has 12 amino acids. Trimming removed 4 bases from V and 2 bases from J, with 5 bases in between. CDR1 SGHTS and CDR2 YDEGEE come from the germline V gene. In DNA, the CDR3 is TGTGCCAGCAGCATCAACACAGATACGCAGTATTTT. Its protein product is CASSINTDTQYF.

The chain couples TRBV29-1 to TRBJ2-7; possibly TRBD2 for D (5 bases). Germline V gene sequence: CDR1 SQVTM, CDR2 ANQGSEA. The CDR3 runs to 13 residues. Trimming took off 4 bases at V and 1 base at J, with 11 bases between the two ends. This CDR3 reads CSVVPAGSYEQYF. The DNA of the CDR3 is TGCAGCGTTGTCCCCGCGGGTTCCTACGAGCAGTACTTC.

The chain is built from TRBV12-3 or TRBV12-4 and TRBJ2-7; D is possibly TRBD1 (5 bases). V was cut by 3 bases and J by 6 bases, with 12 bases left in between. The CDR3 sequence is 13 residues long. The CDR3 nucleotides read TGTGCCAGCAGTTTCGGCAGGGTAACCGAGCAGTACTTC. This gives the protein CASSFGRVTEQYF.

This chain uses TRBV3-1 (or the pseudogene TRBV3-2) with TRBJ2-7; 8 bases map to TRBD1. V lost 5 bases to trimming and J lost 5 bases; unmatched junction nucleotides: 8. This CDR3 region has 14 residues. Germline CDR1 reads LGHDT; CDR2 reads YNNKEL (reference sequence). DNA of the CDR3: TGTGCCAGCAGCACGGACAGGGAAAGGGACGAGCAGTACTTC. The encoded protein is CASSTDRERDEQYF.

The rearrangement uses TRBV7-9 and TRBJ2-1, with 11 bases that match TRBD2. Germline lookup yields CDR1 SEHNR and CDR2 FQNEAQ (reference sequence). The CDR3 extends over 15 amino acids. Losses at the gene ends were 5 bases for V and 2 bases for J; bases not matched to a gene: 2. In DNA form, the CDR3 reads TGTGCCAGCAGCCCGACTAGCGGGACCTACAATGAGCAGTTCTTC. Its protein product is CASSPTSGTYNEQFF.

This clone was seen a handful of times. Written as DNA, the CDR3 is TGCGCCAGCAGCTTGGCCCCCCTCGGGGACACCGGGGAGCTGTTTTTT. As protein: CASSLAPLGDTGELFF. This chain joins TRBV5-1 and TRBJ2-2; maybe TRBD2 (5 bases). The V gene lost 0 bases and the J gene lost 3 bases, with 12 bases spanning the gap. Germline CDR1 SGHRS, CDR2 YFSETQ. The CDR3 runs to 16 residues.